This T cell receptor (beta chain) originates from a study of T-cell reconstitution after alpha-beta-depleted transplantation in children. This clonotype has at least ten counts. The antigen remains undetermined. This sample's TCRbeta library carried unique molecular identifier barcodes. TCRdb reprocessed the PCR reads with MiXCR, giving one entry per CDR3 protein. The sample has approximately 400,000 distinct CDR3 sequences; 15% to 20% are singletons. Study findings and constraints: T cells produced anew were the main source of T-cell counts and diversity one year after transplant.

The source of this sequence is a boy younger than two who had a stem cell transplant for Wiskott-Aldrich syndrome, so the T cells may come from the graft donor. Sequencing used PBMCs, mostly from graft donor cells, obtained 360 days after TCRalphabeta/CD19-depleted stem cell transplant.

CDR3 nucleotides: TGCAGTGCTAGGGGTAGCAATCAGCCCCAGCATTTT. The encoded protein is CSARGSNQPQHF. The rearrangement joins TRBV20-1 to TRBJ1-5; D is ambiguous. V lost 3 bases, J lost 0 bases, and 3 bases lay in between. CDR1 DFQATT and CDR2 SNEGSKA come from the germline V gene (reference sequence). This CDR3 has 12 amino acids.